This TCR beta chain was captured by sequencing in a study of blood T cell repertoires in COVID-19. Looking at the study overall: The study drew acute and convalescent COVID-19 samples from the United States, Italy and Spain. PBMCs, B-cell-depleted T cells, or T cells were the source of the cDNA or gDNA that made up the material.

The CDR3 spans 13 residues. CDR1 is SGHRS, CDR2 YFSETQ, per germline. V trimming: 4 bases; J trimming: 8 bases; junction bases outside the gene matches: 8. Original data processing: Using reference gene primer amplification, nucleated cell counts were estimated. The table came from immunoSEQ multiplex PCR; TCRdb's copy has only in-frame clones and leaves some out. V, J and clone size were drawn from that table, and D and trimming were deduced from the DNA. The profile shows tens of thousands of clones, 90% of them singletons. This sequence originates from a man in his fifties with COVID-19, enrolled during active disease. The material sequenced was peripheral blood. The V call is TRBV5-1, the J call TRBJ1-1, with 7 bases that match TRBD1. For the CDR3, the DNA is TGCGCCAGCAGCCGAGGGGCGACAGGGGAAGCTTTCTTT. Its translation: CASSRGATGEAFF.